This passage covers 29 T cell receptor beta chains from one sample sequenced in a study of CD8 T cells in Susac syndrome. The RNA input was roughly 0.45 to 1 ug, and it was reverse transcribed with random hexamers. In TCRdb, the immunoSEQ multiplex PCR reads were re-called with MiXCR into one record per CDR3 protein. This table has about 200,000 distinct CDR3 sequences, 85% to 95% appearing once. Sample: CD4+ T cells from PBMCs. These TCRs come from a human donor in good health.

The V call is TRBV20-1, the J call TRBJ1-4; D not certain. Germline CDR1 is DFQATT and CDR2 is SNEGSKA (reference sequence). The CDR3 runs 14 residues. V was trimmed by 1 base and J by 6 bases, leaving 12 bases between them. In DNA form, the CDR3 reads TGCAGTGCTAGAGGGAACCCCGGTGATGAAAAACTGTTTTTT. Its protein is CSARGNPGDEKLFF.

This chain uses TRBV30 with TRBJ1-2, with TRBD1 matching 8 bases. Per the germline V gene, CDR1 is GTSNPN and CDR2 is SVGIG (reference sequence). This CDR3 is built from 12 residues. After removal of 7 bases from V and 8 bases from J, the junction contained 9 bases not matched to a gene. This CDR3 reads CAFPGQGRGYTF. CDR3 coding DNA: TGTGCCTTTCCCGGACAGGGCCGGGGCTACACCTTC.

The J gene is TRBJ2-3, the V gene TRBV6-6; TRBD1 or TRBD2 may be the D gene (5 bases each). From germline, CDR1 is MNHNY and CDR2 SVGAGI (reference sequence). Deletions cut 4 bases from V and 4 bases from J, with 15 bases between. CDR3 size: 15 residues. The chain's CDR3 is CASSSSGAGPDTQYF. In DNA, the CDR3 is TGTGCCAGCAGTTCGTCCGGGGCTGGACCAGATACGCAGTATTTT.

V and J are TRBV12-3 or TRBV12-4 and TRBJ2-3; 7 bases are shared with TRBD1. There are 17 residues in the CDR3. With V trimmed by 3 bases and J by 0 bases, 9 bases remained unmatched. This chain's CDR3 is CASSFLPRQGSTDTQYF. The CDR3 bases are TGTGCCAGCAGTTTTCTCCCCCGACAGGGCAGCACAGATACGCAGTATTTT.

The V gene is TRBV12-3 or TRBV12-4, the J gene TRBJ2-4; D ambiguous. CDR3 size: 13 residues. V was trimmed by 5 bases and J by 8 bases, leaving 13 bases between them. The CDR3 DNA is TGTGCCAGCAGTCCCCATCCTTTAGACATTCAGTACTTC. This sequence encodes CASSPHPLDIQYF.

The chain carries TRBV3-1 and TRBJ2-5; D is unclear. CDR1 is LGHDT, CDR2 YNNKEL, per germline (reference sequence). This CDR3 spans 11 amino acids. Between the trimmed V and J ends, which lost 3 bases and 5 bases, there was a span of 4 bases. The CDR3 sequence: CASSHPETQYF. Here the CDR3 DNA reads TGTGCCAGCAGCCACCCGGAGACCCAGTACTTC.

V usage is TRBV24-1 and J usage is TRBJ2-6; 7 bases are shared with TRBD2. In germline, CDR1 is KGHDR, CDR2 SFDVKD. V lost 6 bases, J lost 0 bases, and 4 bases stayed unmatched. The CDR3 is made up of 16 amino acids. CDR3 in DNA: TGTGCCACCAGTTCGACTAGCTTCTCTGGGGCCAACGTCCTGACTTTC. Residues: CATSSTSFSGANVLTF.

This chain uses TRBV19 with TRBJ1-2; perhaps TRBD1 as D (5 bases). V dropped 7 bases and J dropped 3 bases, with 9 bases sitting between them. Germline V CDR1 and CDR2: LNHDA, SQIVND (reference sequence). This CDR3 region has 12 residues. CDR3 sequence (DNA): TGTGCCAGTACGGCAGGGCACTATGGCTACACCTTC. Translation: CASTAGHYGYTF.

The chain joins TRBV29-1 to TRBJ1-2, with a tentative D call TRBD1 (6 bases). The germline V and J ends were trimmed by 3 bases and 13 bases, with 24 bases remaining between them. CDR3 length: 14 amino acids. Germline CDR1 is SQVTM and CDR2 is ANQGSEA. The CDR3 here is CSVDGGWQTRWSTF. The CDR3 DNA reads as TGCAGCGTTGATGGGGGCTGGCAGACCAGGTGGAGCACCTTC.

The rearrangement links TRBV7-9 to TRBJ2-7; no firm D call. Trimming left V 3 bases short and J 8 bases short, with 11 bases between. The CDR3 is 12 amino acids. CDR1 is SEHNR, CDR2 FQNEAQ, per germline (reference sequence). The CDR3 protein is CASSFEQYKQYV. Here the CDR3 DNA reads TGTGCCAGCAGCTTTGAACAGTATAAGCAGTACGTC.

The chain combines TRBV20-1 with TRBJ2-3; D is unclear. Germline V lookup: CDR1 DFQATT, CDR2 SNEGSKA (reference sequence). This CDR3 region has 12 residues. V lost 2 bases and J 4 bases, leaving 7 bases between the germline ends. DNA for the CDR3: TGCAGTGCTAGATGGTTCGCAGATACGCAGTATTTT. Amino acid sequence: CSARWFADTQYF.

This rearrangement joins TRBV5-1 to TRBJ2-1; 9 nucleotides agree with TRBD1. V gave up 2 bases and J gave up 6 bases; unmatched junction bases: 6. Looked up from germline, CDR1 is SGHRS and CDR2 is YFSETQ. The CDR3 loop spans 15 amino acids. The CDR3 nucleotides read TGCGCCAGCAGCTTACAGGGGGCGGATAGCAATGAGCAGTTCTTC. Its protein is CASSLQGADSNEQFF. Together with reference TRBV5-1 and TRBJ2-1, the CDR3 gives the full variable domain: KAGVTQTPRYLIKTRGQQVTLSCSPISGHRSVSWYQQTPGQGLQFLFEYFSETQRNKGNFPGRFSGRQFSNSRSEMNVSTLELGDSALYLCASSLQGADSNEQFFGPGTRLTVL.

The rearrangement uses TRBV20-1 and TRBJ1-5, with 7 bases aligning to TRBD1. This CDR3 has 14 residues. V was pared by 6 bases and J by 7 bases, with 12 bases of the junction left unmatched. The V gene's germline CDR1 is DFQATT and CDR2 SNEGSKA (reference sequence). The CDR3 DNA follows: TGCAGTGCCCGAAGACAGGGCGAGTACCAGCCCCAGCATTTT. This gives the protein CSARRQGEYQPQHF.

J is TRBJ1-1 and V is TRBV10-1; TRBD1 agrees at 12 bases. The length of the CDR3 is 14 residues. The germline CDR1 and CDR2 sequences are WNHNN and SYGVQD (reference sequence). J gave up 5 bases and V 4 bases, and 2 bases lay outside the gene matches. This CDR3 is CASSGDRGRTEAFF. The CDR3 coding sequence is TGCGCCAGCAGTGGGGACAGGGGGCGGACTGAAGCTTTCTTT.

This clonotype was seen once. This chain uses TRBV3-1 with TRBJ1-6; D not certain. CDR3 length: 13 residues. Trimming removed 3 bases from V and 9 bases from J, with 9 bases in between. CDR1 is LGHDT and CDR2 is YNNKEL in the germline V gene (reference sequence). The CDR3 DNA reads as TGTGCCAGCAGCCAGGCGAGGGTTTCACCCCTCCACTTT. It codes for CASSQARVSPLHF.

The V call is TRBV7-8, the J call TRBJ1-1, with 8 bases matching TRBD1. CDR3 length: 15 amino acids. Germline V gene sequence: CDR1 SGHVS, CDR2 FQNEAQ. Trimming took 1 base from V and 7 from J; bases not matched to a gene: 8. CDR3 sequence: CASSLEVGTGREAFF. As DNA, the CDR3 is TGTGCCAGCAGCTTAGAAGTCGGGACAGGCCGTGAAGCTTTCTTT.

A few counts support this clonotype. The chain links TRBV15 to TRBJ1-2; 7 nucleotides agree with TRBD1. Germline V gene sequence: CDR1 LNHNV, CDR2 YYDKDF (reference sequence). Trimming cost V 5 bases and J 4 bases; bases outside gene matches: 7. The CDR3 is 14 residues long. CDR3 region: CATSRGGEGYGYTF. The CDR3 DNA is TGTGCCACCAGCCGAGGGGGCGAGGGCTATGGCTACACCTTC.

This rearrangement joins TRBV3-1 to TRBJ2-1, with 11 bases matching TRBD2. The germline V gene has CDR1 LGHDT and CDR2 YNNKEL (reference sequence). J was trimmed by 8 bases and V by 5 bases; bases with no gene match: 8. The CDR3 sequence is 15 residues long. CDR3 DNA: TGTGCCAGCAGCGCTGGGACTAGCGGCCGCGATGAGCAGTTCTTC. Its protein product is CASSAGTSGRDEQFF.

The chain joins TRBV9 to TRBJ2-5; either TRBD1 or TRBD2 may fit D (5 bases each). The V end lost 5 bases, the J end lost 5 bases, and 16 bases lay between the germline ends. Germline CDR1 reads SGDLS; CDR2 reads YYNGEE. This CDR3 has 14 amino acids. The CDR3 bases are TGTGCCAGCAGTTTCCCGGGGCGAGGGGAGACCCAGTACTTC. Translation: CASSFPGRGETQYF.

This chain joins TRBV6-1 and TRBJ2-1; TRBD1 aligns across 11 bases. Germline trimming cut 8 bases from V and 4 bases from J; bases unmatched to any gene: 16. This CDR3 comprises 18 residues. Germline values: CDR1 MNHNS, CDR2 SASEGT. This chain's CDR3 is CASDPGQGGSIWYNEQFF. CDR3 DNA sequence: TGTGCCAGCGACCCGGGACAGGGGGGAAGCATCTGGTACAATGAGCAGTTCTTC.

CDR3 in amino acids: CASSETGGQETQYF. In nucleotides, the CDR3 is TGTGCCAGCAGTGAGACAGGGGGACAAGAGACCCAGTACTTC. This chain joins TRBV2 and TRBJ2-5; TRBD1 agrees at 9 bases. The length of the CDR3 is 14 residues. Per the germline V gene, CDR1 is SNHLY and CDR2 is FYNNEI. Trimming removed 3 bases from V and 2 bases from J; junction bases left unmatched: 1.

V and J are TRBV5-4 and TRBJ2-3; D is ambiguous. The CDR3 length is 14 residues. From germline, CDR1 is SGHNT and CDR2 YYREEE (reference sequence). Deletions cut 4 bases from V and 5 bases from J, with 14 bases between. CDR3: CASSQSLPRDTQYF. For the CDR3, the DNA is TGTGCCAGCAGCCAATCCCTCCCCCGAGATACGCAGTATTTT.

The chain combines TRBV5-1 with TRBJ2-5; D uncertain. The CDR3 is made up of 12 amino acids. Germline V CDR1 and CDR2: SGHRS, YFSETQ. V shed 2 bases and J shed 5 bases, with 7 bases lying between them. For the CDR3, the DNA is TGCGCCAGCAGCTTCGAGGCGGAGACCCAGTACTTC. This codes for CASSFEAETQYF.

This clonotype was recorded once. This sequence joins TRBV7-2 and TRBJ2-7, with 7 bases that match TRBD1. CDR1 is SGHTA and CDR2 is FQGNSA in the germline V gene. CDR3 length: 14 residues. Losses at the gene ends were 1 base for V and 4 bases for J; bases not matched to a gene: 4. DNA for the CDR3: TGTGCCAGCAGCTTAGGAGCACAGGGGTACGAGCAGTACGTC. This codes for CASSLGAQGYEQYV.

CDR3 protein: CATGRGGVFAEAFF. The DNA for the CDR3 is TGTGCCACCGGGAGGGGCGGTGTTTTTGCTGAAGCTTTCTTT. This chain joins TRBV15 and TRBJ1-1; D may be TRBD1 (5 bases). The CDR3 is made up of 14 amino acids. V lost 8 bases and J 6 bases, leaving 19 bases between the germline ends. The germline V gene has CDR1 LNHNV and CDR2 YYDKDF (reference sequence).

This sequence joins TRBV2 and TRBJ2-5; D assignment may be TRBD1 or TRBD2 (5 bases each). Per the germline V gene, CDR1 is SNHLY and CDR2 is FYNNEI. V shed 5 bases and J shed 1 base, with 14 bases lying between them. The CDR3 length is 15 residues. The CDR3 DNA is TGTGCCAGCAGTCTCCGGGGCCCTTTCCAAGAGACCCAGTACTTC. Translating it yields CASSLRGPFQETQYF.

The gene calls are TRBV29-1 and TRBJ1-1; TRBD1 might be the D (6 bases). This CDR3 has 12 amino acids. Germline V CDR1 and CDR2: SQVTM, ANQGSEA. Trimming removed 5 bases at V and 4 bases at J, with 11 bases between. CDR3 coding DNA: TGCAGCGTTAGGGGGGCTGGCACTGAAGCTTTCTTT. Protein sequence: CSVRGAGTEAFF.

The V and J genes are TRBV9 and TRBJ2-1; D unclear. The CDR3 is 16 residues long. Germline V lookup: CDR1 SGDLS, CDR2 YYNGEE. The V end was cut by 3 bases, the J end by 0 bases, with 13 bases between. In nucleotides, the CDR3 is TGTGCCAGCAGCGGGGCTCCTATATTCTCCTACAATGAGCAGTTCTTC. Translated, it gives CASSGAPIFSYNEQFF.

V and J are TRBV7-6 and TRBJ2-1, with 13 bases aligning to TRBD2. The V and J ends lost 4 bases and 6 bases, in that order; junction bases with no gene match: 12. Germline loops: CDR1 SGHVS, CDR2 FNYEAQ. CDR3 length: 18 residues. CDR3 sequence reads: CASSSQLPRLAGGNEQFF. The CDR3 DNA follows: TGTGCCAGCAGCTCCCAGCTCCCTAGACTAGCGGGAGGCAATGAGCAGTTCTTC. The full variable domain, in which reference TRBV7-6 and TRBJ2-1 provide the parts outside the CDR3, is GAGVSQSPRYKVTKRGQDVALRCDPISGHVSLYWYRQALGQGPEFLTYFNYEAQQDKSGLPNDRFSAERPEGSISTLTIQRTEQRDSAMYRCASSSQLPRLAGGNEQFFGPGTRLTVL.